This T cell receptor (beta chain) was captured in a study of cytomegalovirus exposure and HLA in healthy donors. The study, taken as a whole, reports: As a later analysis showed, a missense DCLRE1C variant was linked to trimming of TCR beta V- and J-genes. CMV serostatus alone was available as immune exposure information.

Use of 60 Vbeta and 13 Jbeta primers characterized the PCR. Some clones are missing from TCRdb's copy, which holds only in-frame ones; the method was immunoSEQ multiplex PCR. The repertoire holds 140,000 to 150,000 clones, with around two thirds as singletons. As for this clone: Its specificity is unknown.

Material for sequencing was PBMCs. The TCR comes from a woman in her sixties or seventies in good health and CMV-seropositive.

CDR3 sequence reads: CAISDYTGGSSYEQYF. Here the CDR3 DNA reads TGTGCCATCAGTGACTACACAGGGGGAAGTTCCTACGAGCAGTACTTC. The chain has TRBV10-3 and TRBJ2-7; TRBD1 agrees at 8 bases. In germline, CDR1 is ENHRY, CDR2 SYGVKD. V was pared by 3 bases and J by 1 base, with 8 bases of the junction left unmatched. CDR3 size: 16 residues.